This record concerns one T cell receptor beta chain sequence. These data belong to a study of siplizumab effects on memory and regulatory T cells. Repertoires were generated with immunoSEQ multiplex PCR, while TCRdb's copy carries only in-frame clones and drops some. The sample lists about 1,200 clones, roughly four fifths seen once, with approximately 80% in the top ten. CDR1 and CDR2 (germline): LGHNT, FRNRAP. V lost 5 bases and J lost 5, with 22 bases in between. The CDR3 has 18 residues. The sample taken for sequencing was TEMRA CD8+ T cells sorted from blood. Described subset: unstimulated CD8+ CD45RA+ effector memory T cells. The chain combines TRBV12-5 with TRBJ2-6, with D maybe TRBD1 (5 bases). This sequence was found in a human donor in good health. CDR3 protein: CASGRMAAGQSRANVLTF. The CDR3 bases are TGTGCTAGTGGTAGAATGGCTGCAGGACAAAGTCGGGCCAACGTCCTGACTTTC.